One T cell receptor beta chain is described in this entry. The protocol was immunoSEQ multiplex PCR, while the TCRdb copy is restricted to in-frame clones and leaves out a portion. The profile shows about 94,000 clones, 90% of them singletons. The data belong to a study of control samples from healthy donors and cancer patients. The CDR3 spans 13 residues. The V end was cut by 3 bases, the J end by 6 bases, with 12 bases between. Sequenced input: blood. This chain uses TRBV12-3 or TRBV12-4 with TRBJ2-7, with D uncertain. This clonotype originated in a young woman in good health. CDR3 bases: TGTGCCAGCAGTTTTAGTGCCTACGGCGAGCAGTACTTC. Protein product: CASSFSAYGEQYF.